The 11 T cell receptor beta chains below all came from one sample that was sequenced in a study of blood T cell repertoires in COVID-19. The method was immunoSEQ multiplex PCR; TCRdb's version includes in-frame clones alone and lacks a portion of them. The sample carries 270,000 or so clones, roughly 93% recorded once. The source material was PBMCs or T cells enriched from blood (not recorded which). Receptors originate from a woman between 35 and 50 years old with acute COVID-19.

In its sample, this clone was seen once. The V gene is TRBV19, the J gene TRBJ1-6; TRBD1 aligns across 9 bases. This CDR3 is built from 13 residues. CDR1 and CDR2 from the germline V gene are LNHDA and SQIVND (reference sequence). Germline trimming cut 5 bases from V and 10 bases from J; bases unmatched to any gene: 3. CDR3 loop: CASSPTGGSPLHF. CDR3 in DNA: TGTGCCAGTAGTCCCACAGGGGGCTCACCCCTCCACTTT.

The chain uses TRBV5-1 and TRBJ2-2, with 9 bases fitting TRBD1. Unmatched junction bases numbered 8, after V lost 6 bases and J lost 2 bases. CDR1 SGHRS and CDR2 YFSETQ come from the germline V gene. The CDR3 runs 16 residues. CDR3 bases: TGCGCCAGCAACATACCGGGACAGGGTAACACCGGGGAGCTGTTTTTT. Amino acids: CASNIPGQGNTGELFF.

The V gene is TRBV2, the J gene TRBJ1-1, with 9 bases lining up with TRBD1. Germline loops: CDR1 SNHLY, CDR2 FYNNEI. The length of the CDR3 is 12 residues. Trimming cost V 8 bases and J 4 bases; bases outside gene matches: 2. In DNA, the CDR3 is TGTGCCAGCGGGACAGGGACCACTGAAGCTTTCTTT. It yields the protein CASGTGTTEAFF.

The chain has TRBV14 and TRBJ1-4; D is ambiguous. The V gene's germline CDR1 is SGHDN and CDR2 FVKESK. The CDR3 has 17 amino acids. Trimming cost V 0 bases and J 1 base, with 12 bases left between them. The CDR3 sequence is CASSQDIGVLTNEKLFF. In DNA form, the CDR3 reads TGTGCCAGCAGCCAAGATATCGGGGTTTTAACTAATGAAAAACTGTTTTTT.

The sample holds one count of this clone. The DNA of the CDR3 is TGTGCCATCAGTGACGGGCAGGGCGGTCAGCCCCAGCATTTT. It encodes CAISDGQGGQPQHF. This chain links TRBV10-3 with TRBJ1-5; TRBD1 might be the D (5 bases). Trimming pared 3 bases from V and 6 bases from J, leaving 12 bases between. The length of the CDR3 is 14 residues. Germline V gene sequence: CDR1 ENHRY, CDR2 SYGVKD.

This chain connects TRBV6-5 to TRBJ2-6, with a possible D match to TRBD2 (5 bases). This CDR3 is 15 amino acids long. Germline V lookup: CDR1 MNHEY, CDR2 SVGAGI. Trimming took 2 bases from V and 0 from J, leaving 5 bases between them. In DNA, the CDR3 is TGTGCCAGCAGTTACCGGGGCTCTGGGGCCAACGTCCTGACTTTC. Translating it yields CASSYRGSGANVLTF.

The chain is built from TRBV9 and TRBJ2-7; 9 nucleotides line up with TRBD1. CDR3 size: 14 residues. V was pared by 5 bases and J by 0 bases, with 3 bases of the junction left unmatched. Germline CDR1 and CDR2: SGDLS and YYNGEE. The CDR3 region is CASSRTGASYEQYF. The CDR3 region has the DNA TGTGCCAGCAGTAGGACAGGGGCCTCCTACGAGCAGTACTTC.

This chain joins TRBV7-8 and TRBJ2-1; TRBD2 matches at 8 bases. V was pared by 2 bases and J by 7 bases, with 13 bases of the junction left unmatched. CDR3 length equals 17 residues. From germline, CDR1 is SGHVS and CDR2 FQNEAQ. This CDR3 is CASSLRPPGGIENEQFF. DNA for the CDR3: TGTGCCAGCAGCTTAAGACCCCCGGGAGGGATCGAAAATGAGCAGTTCTTC.

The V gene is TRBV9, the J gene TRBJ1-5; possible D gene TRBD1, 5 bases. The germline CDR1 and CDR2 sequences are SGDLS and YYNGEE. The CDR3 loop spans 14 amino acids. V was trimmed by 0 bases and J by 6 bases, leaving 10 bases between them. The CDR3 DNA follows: TGTGCCAGCAGCGTAGGCGACAGTTTTCAGCCCCAGCATTTT. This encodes CASSVGDSFQPQHF.

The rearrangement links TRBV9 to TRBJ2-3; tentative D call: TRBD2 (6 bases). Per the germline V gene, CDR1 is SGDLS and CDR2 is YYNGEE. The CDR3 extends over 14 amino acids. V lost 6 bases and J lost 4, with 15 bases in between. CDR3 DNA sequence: TGTGCCAGCACCCTGGGAGGTAGATCAGATACGCAGTATTTT. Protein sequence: CASTLGGRSDTQYF.

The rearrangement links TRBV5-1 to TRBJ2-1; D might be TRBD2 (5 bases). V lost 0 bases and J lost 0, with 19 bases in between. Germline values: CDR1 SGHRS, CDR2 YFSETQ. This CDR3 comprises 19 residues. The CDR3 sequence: CASSLDYRRRPDSYNEQFF. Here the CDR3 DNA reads TGCGCCAGCAGCTTGGACTACCGTAGGAGGCCGGACTCCTACAATGAGCAGTTCTTC.